These T cell receptor beta chains were read from a single sample in a study of cytomegalovirus exposure and HLA in healthy donors. The data were produced by immunoSEQ multiplex PCR, yet TCRdb's version contains in-frame clones alone and is incomplete. The repertoire has around 130,000 clones, 80% of them found once; the top ten carry 3% to 4%. The sequenced material came from PBMCs. The receptors shown here come from a woman aged 40 to 50 in good health and CMV-seronegative. The CDR3 runs from the conserved cysteine through the conserved F or W. The D gene is left open where the match is weak. Some rows mark clone size as missing; the rest say once, few, many or name a class of expanded clone.

j_call | d_call | clone_size | v_call | cdr3_aa | cdr3_nt
TRBJ1-2 | TRBD1 | NA | TRBV5-4 | CASSLGQGAGYTF | TGTGCCAGCAGCTTGGGACAGGGGGCCGGCTACACCTTC
TRBJ2-5 | NA | NA | TRBV27 | CASSPYRDQETQYF | TGTGCCAGCAGCCCTTACAGGGATCAAGAGACCCAGTACTTC
TRBJ1-2 | NA | NA | TRBV2 | CASSEIRWGPFYGYTF | TGTGCCAGCAGTGAGATCAGGTGGGGGCCCTTCTATGGCTACACCTTC
TRBJ2-7 | TRBD2 | NA | TRBV2 | CASTQLAGVNEQYF | TGTGCCAGCACACAACTAGCGGGAGTAAACGAGCAGTACTTC
TRBJ1-6 | NA | NA | TRBV28 | CASLGPPRTVGSPLHF | TGTGCCAGCTTAGGGCCCCCCCGGACAGTTGGTTCACCCCTCCACTTT
TRBJ1-2 | NA | NA | TRBV6-6 | CASIPADRRGYTF | TGTGCCAGCATCCCAGCCGACCGGAGAGGCTACACCTTC
TRBJ2-2 | TRBD1 | NA | TRBV4-3 | CASSQEREGTGGTGELFF | TGCGCCAGCAGCCAAGAGAGGGAGGGGACAGGGGGGACCGGGGAGCTGTTTTTT
TRBJ2-7 | NA | NA | TRBV4-2 | CASSSLAHEQYF | TGTGCCAGCAGCTCCCTAGCGCACGAGCAGTACTTC
TRBJ2-1 | TRBD2 | NA | TRBV6-5 | CASGTSASYNEQFF | TGTGCCAGCGGCACTAGCGCCTCCTACAATGAGCAGTTCTTC
TRBJ2-7 | NA | NA | TRBV4-3 | CASSLRRAVQAEQYF | TGCGCCAGCAGTCTCCGCCGAGCGGTCCAAGCCGAGCAGTACTTC
TRBJ1-1 | TRBD1 | NA | TRBV18 | CASSLPTGWNTEAFF | TGTGCCAGCTCACTACCGACAGGGTGGAACACTGAAGCTTTCTTT
TRBJ1-5 | TRBD1 | NA | TRBV27 | CASSLQGRGWPQHF | TGTGCCAGCAGCTTACAGGGGAGGGGGTGGCCCCAGCATTTT
TRBJ1-4 | TRBD1 | few | TRBV5-4 | CASSLRRQGGEKLFF | TGTGCCAGCAGCTTAAGGAGACAGGGGGGAGAAAAACTGTTTTTT
TRBJ1-6 | NA | NA | TRBV11-2 | CASSSDRLGSPLHF | TGTGCCAGCAGCTCTGACAGGTTAGGTTCACCCCTCCACTTT
TRBJ1-1 | NA | NA | TRBV4-3 | CASSQDPKGGTEAFF | TGCGCCAGCAGCCAAGATCCCAAGGGAGGGACTGAAGCTTTCTTT
TRBJ2-7 | TRBD2 | NA | TRBV28 | CASSQLRLAGASYEQYF | TGTGCCAGCTCACAGCTCAGACTAGCGGGGGCTTCCTACGAGCAGTACTTC
TRBJ1-2 | NA | NA | TRBV18 | CASSPPLSGSGYTF | TGTGCCAGCTCACCACCGTTAAGCGGTTCGGGCTACACCTTC
TRBJ1-2 | NA | once | TRBV6-5 | CASSPVGSGGYTF | TGTGCCAGCAGTCCAGTGGGTTCGGGTGGCTACACCTTC
TRBJ1-6 | NA | few | TRBV6-6 | CASSTTGSSGSPLHF | TGTGCCAGCAGTACGACTGGGAGCTCGGGTTCACCCCTCCACTTT
TRBJ2-7 | TRBD1 | NA | TRBV28 | CAAGDRAFYEQYF | TGTGCCGCGGGGGACAGGGCATTCTACGAGCAGTACTTC
TRBJ1-3 | TRBD1 | NA | TRBV5-1 | CASSVDRAGNTIYF | TGCGCCAGCAGCGTGGACAGGGCTGGAAACACCATATATTTT
TRBJ2-5 | NA | NA | TRBV7-7 | CASSLRGGPTGWGETQYF | TGTGCTAGCAGCTTGAGGGGGGGCCCAACAGGGTGGGGGGAGACCCAGTACTTC
TRBJ2-1 | NA | NA | TRBV11-2 | CASSQGQRAGEQFF | TGTGCCAGCAGCCAGGGACAGCGGGCTGGTGAGCAGTTCTTC
TRBJ1-5 | NA | few | TRBV4-3 | CASSQDWGGPNQPQHF | TGCGCCAGCAGCCAAGATTGGGGAGGGCCGAATCAGCCCCAGCATTTT
TRBJ1-2 | NA | NA | TRBV5-4 | CASSLAGGAQGYTF | TGTGCCAGCAGCTTGGCCGGGGGGGCTCAGGGCTACACCTTC
TRBJ1-3 | TRBD1 | few | TRBV10-3 | CAIRTGPRGNTIYF | TGTGCCATCAGGACAGGGCCCCGCGGAAACACCATATATTTT
TRBJ1-1 | NA | NA | TRBV10-3 | CAIRAGNTEAFF | TGTGCCATCAGGGCGGGGAACACTGAAGCTTTCTTT
TRBJ2-3 | TRBD1 | NA | TRBV5-1 | CASSLGGVNTQYF | TGCGCCAGCAGCTTAGGGGGCGTAAATACGCAGTATTTT
TRBJ1-2 | TRBD1 | once | TRBV4-1 | CASSQSGTGAYGYTF | TGCGCCAGCAGCCAATCCGGGACAGGTGCCTATGGCTACACCTTC
TRBJ1-2 | TRBD1 | NA | TRBV7-8 | CASSLAVPAPGGGSRGYTF | TGTGCCAGCAGCTTAGCGGTACCGGCCCCAGGGGGAGGATCGCGTGGCTACACCTTC
TRBJ2-5 | TRBD1 | NA | TRBV6-5 | CASRDRVGETQYF | TGTGCCAGCAGGGACAGGGTTGGGGAGACCCAGTACTTC
TRBJ2-3 | NA | NA | TRBV28 | CASSTRLVDTQYF | TGTGCCAGCAGTACCCGCTTAGTGGATACGCAGTATTTT
TRBJ1-5 | NA | NA | TRBV5-5 | CASSLLPGDNQPQHF | TGTGCCAGCAGCTTGTTGCCAGGGGACAATCAGCCCCAGCATTTT
TRBJ2-7 | TRBD1 | NA | TRBV7-9 | CASSMQGARSEQYF | TGTGCCAGCAGCATGCAGGGGGCGCGGAGCGAGCAGTACTTC
TRBJ2-7 | NA | NA | TRBV5-1 | CASSLGVGYSYEQYF | TGCGCCAGCAGCTTGGGTGTCGGTTACTCCTACGAGCAGTACTTC
TRBJ1-2 | NA | once | TRBV5-1 | CASSLVTGNYGYTF | TGCGCCAGCAGCTTGGTGACAGGAAACTATGGCTACACCTTC
TRBJ2-3 | NA | NA | TRBV5-4 | CASSLSSYTDTQYF | TGTGCCAGCAGCTTAAGCTCCTACACAGATACGCAGTATTTT
TRBJ2-7 | TRBD1 | NA | TRBV27 | CASSSQDRQGEQYF | TGTGCCAGCAGTTCTCAGGACAGGCAGGGCGAGCAGTACTTC
TRBJ2-7 | NA | NA | TRBV7-4 | CASSVNSSYEQYF | TGTGCCAGCAGCGTTAATTCTAGCTACGAGCAGTACTTC
TRBJ2-2 | NA | few | TRBV21-1 | CASSNWGRGAGELFF | NA
TRBJ2-1 | TRBD2 | NA | TRBV5-4 | CASSFRGGSYNEQFF | TGTGCCAGCAGCTTCCGCGGGGGCTCCTACAATGAGCAGTTCTTC
TRBJ1-5 | NA | NA | TRBV15 | CATSRDRGEPQHF | TGTGCCACCAGCAGAGATCGGGGAGAGCCCCAGCATTTT
TRBJ2-3 | NA | NA | TRBV7-6 | CASSLVRGRTDTQYF | TGTGCCAGCAGCTTAGTGCGGGGGCGCACAGATACGCAGTATTTT
TRBJ1-6 | TRBD1 | NA | TRBV6-1 | CASSGRTGNSPLHF | TGTGCCAGCAGTGGTCGGACAGGGAATTCACCCCTCCACTTT
TRBJ2-5 | NA | once | TRBV15 | CATSREVGFAGTQYF | TGTGCCACCAGCAGAGAGGTCGGCTTTGCGGGGACCCAGTACTTC
TRBJ2-3 | NA | NA | TRBV5-1 | CASSFLDSWDTQYF | TGCGCCAGCAGCTTTTTGGACAGCTGGGATACGCAGTATTTT
TRBJ2-1 | NA | NA | TRBV4-3 | CASSQAEGGLGSYNEQFF | TGCGCCAGCAGCCAAGCAGAGGGCGGTTTGGGCTCCTACAATGAGCAGTTCTTC
TRBJ1-2 | NA | once | TRBV10-3 | CAISGWIPLNIAYGYTF | TGTGCCATCAGTGGTTGGATACCTCTCAACATAGCATATGGCTACACCTTC
TRBJ2-2 | NA | NA | TRBV28 | CATLERVYTGELFF | TGTGCCACCCTAGAGCGGGTCTACACCGGGGAGCTGTTTTTT
TRBJ2-7 | NA | NA | TRBV14 | CASSQVNSFYEQYF | TGTGCCAGCAGCCAAGTCAACAGCTTCTACGAGCAGTACTTC